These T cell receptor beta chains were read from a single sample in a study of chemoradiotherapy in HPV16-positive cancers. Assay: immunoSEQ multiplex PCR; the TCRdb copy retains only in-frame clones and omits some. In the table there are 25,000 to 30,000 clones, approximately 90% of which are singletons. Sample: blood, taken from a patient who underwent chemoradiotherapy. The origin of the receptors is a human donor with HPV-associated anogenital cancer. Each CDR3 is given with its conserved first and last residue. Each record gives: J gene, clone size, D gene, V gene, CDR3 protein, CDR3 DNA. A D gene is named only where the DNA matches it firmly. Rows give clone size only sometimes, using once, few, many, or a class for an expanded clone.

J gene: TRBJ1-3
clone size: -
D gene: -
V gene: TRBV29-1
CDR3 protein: CSVVLGGVGNTIYF
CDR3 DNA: TGCAGCGTTGTACTTGGAGGGGTTGGAAACACCATATATTTT

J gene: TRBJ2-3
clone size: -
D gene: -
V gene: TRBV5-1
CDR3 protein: CASSLNLAVGGYADTQYF
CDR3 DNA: TGCGCCAGCAGCTTGAATCTAGCGGTAGGGGGCTACGCAGATACGCAGTATTTT

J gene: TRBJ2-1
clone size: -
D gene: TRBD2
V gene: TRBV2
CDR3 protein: CASRASGGGANEQFF
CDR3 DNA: TGTGCCAGCAGAGCTTCGGGCGGGGGGGCAAATGAGCAGTTCTTC

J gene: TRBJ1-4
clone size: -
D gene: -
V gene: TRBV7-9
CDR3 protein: CASSLGWGNNEKLFF
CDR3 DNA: TGTGCCAGCAGCTTGGGGTGGGGAAATAATGAAAAACTGTTTTTT

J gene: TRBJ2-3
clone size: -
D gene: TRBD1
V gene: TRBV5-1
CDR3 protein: CASSLGGQGKTDTQYF
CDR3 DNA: TGCGCCAGCAGCTTGGGAGGACAGGGGAAGACAGATACGCAGTATTTT

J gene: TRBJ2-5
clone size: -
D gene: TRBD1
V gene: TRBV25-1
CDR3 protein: CAGQGLQGTQYF
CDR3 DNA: TGTGCCGGACAGGGCCTCCAGGGGACCCAGTACTTC

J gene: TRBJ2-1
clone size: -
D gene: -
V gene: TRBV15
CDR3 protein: CATSRDTGLPYNEQFF
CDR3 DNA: TGTGCCACCAGCAGAGACACAGGACTCCCCTACAATGAGCAGTTCTTC

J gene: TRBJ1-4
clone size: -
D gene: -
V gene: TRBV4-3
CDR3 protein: CASSSTGQANEKLFF
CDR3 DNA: TGCGCCAGCTCCTCAACGGGGCAAGCTAATGAAAAACTGTTTTTT

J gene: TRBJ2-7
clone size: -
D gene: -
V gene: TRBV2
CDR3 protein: CASRRGGAEQYF
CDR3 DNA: TGTGCCAGCAGGAGGGGGGGGGCCGAGCAGTACTTC

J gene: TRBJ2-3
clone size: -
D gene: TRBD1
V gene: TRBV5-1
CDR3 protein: CASSLDDRGHQYF
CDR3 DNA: TGCGCCAGCAGCTTGGACGACAGGGGACACCAGTATTTT

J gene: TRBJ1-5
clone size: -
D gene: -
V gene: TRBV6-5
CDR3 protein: CASRLRGTSNQPQHF
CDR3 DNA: TGTGCCAGCAGGTTAAGGGGTACTAGCAATCAGCCCCAGCATTTT

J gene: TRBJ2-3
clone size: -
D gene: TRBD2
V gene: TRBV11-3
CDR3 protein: CASSLGGRERDGTDTQYF
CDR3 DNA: TGTGCCAGCAGCTTAGGAGGGAGGGAACGGGATGGCACAGATACGCAGTATTTT

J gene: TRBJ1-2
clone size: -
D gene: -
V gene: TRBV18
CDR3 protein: CASSPARDSIYGYTF
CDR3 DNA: TGTGCCAGCTCACCAGCCAGAGACTCGATCTATGGCTACACCTTC

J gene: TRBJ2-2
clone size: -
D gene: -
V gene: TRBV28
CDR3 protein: CASKRNTGELFF
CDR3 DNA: TGTGCCAGCAAGAGGAACACCGGGGAGCTGTTTTTT

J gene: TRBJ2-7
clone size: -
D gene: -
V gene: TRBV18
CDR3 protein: CASSRGPANYEQYF
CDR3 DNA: TGTGCCAGCTCTAGAGGGCCGGCGAACTACGAGCAGTACTTC

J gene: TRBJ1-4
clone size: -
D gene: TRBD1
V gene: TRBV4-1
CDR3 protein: CASSRNRDRGSEGLFF
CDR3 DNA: TGCGCCAGCAGCCGGAACCGGGACAGGGGATCCGAAGGACTGTTTTTT

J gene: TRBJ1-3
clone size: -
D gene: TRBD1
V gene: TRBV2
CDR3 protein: CASIRDRGAGNTIYF
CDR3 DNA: TGTGCCAGCATCCGGGACAGGGGTGCCGGAAACACCATATATTTT

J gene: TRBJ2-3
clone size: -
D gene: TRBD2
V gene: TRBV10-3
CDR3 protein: CAISELAGGIEDTQYF
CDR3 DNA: TGTGCCATCAGTGAACTAGCGGGGGGGATCGAGGATACGCAGTATTTT

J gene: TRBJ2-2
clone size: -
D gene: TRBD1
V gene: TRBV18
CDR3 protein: CASSPATGGFLNTGELFF
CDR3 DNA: TGTGCCAGCTCACCGGCGACAGGGGGCTTTTTGAACACCGGGGAGCTGTTTTTT

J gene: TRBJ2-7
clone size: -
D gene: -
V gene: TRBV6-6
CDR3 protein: CASRWAGDSYEQYF
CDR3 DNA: TGTGCCAGCAGGTGGGCTGGGGACTCCTACGAGCAGTACTTC

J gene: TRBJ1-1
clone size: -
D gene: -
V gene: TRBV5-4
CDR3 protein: CASSPVRTDMNTEAFF
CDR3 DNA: TGTGCCAGCAGCCCCGTCCGGACAGACATGAACACTGAAGCTTTCTTT

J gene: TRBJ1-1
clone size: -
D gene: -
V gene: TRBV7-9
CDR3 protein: CASSLDASGAAEAFF
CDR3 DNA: TGTGCCAGCAGCTTAGACGCATCCGGGGCCGCTGAAGCTTTCTTT

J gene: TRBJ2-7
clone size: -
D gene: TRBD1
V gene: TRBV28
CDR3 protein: CASSLGGRGWYEQYF
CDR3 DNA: TGTGCCAGCAGTCTAGGGGGCAGGGGATGGTACGAGCAGTACTTC

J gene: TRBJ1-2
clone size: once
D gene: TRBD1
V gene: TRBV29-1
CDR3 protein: CSVAQGTGRGIDYGYTF
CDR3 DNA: TGCAGCGTCGCACAAGGGACAGGGAGGGGGATAGACTATGGCTACACCTTC

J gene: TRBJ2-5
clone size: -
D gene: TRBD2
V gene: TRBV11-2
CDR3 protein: CASSLFGTSGRRSQETQYF
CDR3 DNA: TGTGCCAGCAGCTTATTCGGGACTAGCGGAAGAAGGTCCCAAGAGACCCAGTACTTC

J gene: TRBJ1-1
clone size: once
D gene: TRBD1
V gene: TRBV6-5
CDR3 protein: CASSYSGRGLNTEAFF
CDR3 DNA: TGTGCCAGCAGTTACTCGGGCAGGGGGCTGAACACTGAAGCTTTCTTT

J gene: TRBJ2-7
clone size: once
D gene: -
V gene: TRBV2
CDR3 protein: CASSEGVAIYEQYF
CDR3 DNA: TGTGCCAGCAGTGAAGGGGTGGCTATCTACGAGCAGTACTTC

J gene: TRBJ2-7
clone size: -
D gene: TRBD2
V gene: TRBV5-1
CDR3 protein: CASSLAGGAGGSYEQYF
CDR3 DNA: TGCGCCAGCAGCTTGGCCGGCGGGGCGGGAGGCTCCTACGAGCAGTACTTC

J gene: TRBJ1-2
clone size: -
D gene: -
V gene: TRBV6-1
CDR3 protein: CASSPPGGYTF
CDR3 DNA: TGTGCCAGCAGTCCCCCGGGTGGCTACACCTTC

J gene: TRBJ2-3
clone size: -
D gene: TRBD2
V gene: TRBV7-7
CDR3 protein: CASSLSGGETDTQYF
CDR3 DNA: TGTGCTAGCAGCCTTAGCGGGGGTGAGACAGATACGCAGTATTTT

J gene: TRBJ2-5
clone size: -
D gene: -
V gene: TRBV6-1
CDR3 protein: CASSEVGLYQETQYF
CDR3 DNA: TGTGCCAGCAGTGAAGTTGGACTGTACCAAGAGACCCAGTACTTC

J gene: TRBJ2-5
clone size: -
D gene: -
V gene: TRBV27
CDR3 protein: CASSQRGTSITQYF
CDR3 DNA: TGTGCCAGCAGCCAGAGGGGTACATCTATTACCCAGTACTTC

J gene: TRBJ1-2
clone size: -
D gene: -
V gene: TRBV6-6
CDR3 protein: CASSGGDFDYGYTF
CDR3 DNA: TGTGCCAGCAGTGGGGGGGATTTCGACTATGGCTACACCTTC

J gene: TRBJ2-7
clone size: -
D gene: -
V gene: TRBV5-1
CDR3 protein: CASSLVSGGGSEQYF
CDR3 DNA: TGCGCCAGCAGCTTGGTCAGCGGAGGTGGGTCCGAGCAGTACTTC

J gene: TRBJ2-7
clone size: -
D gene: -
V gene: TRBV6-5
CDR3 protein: CASSYRRGPRYEQYF
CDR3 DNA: TGTGCCAGCAGTTACCGGAGGGGACCCCGCTACGAGCAGTACTTC

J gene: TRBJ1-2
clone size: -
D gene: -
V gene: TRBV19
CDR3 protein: CASSFQTENYGYTF
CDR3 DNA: TGTGCCAGTAGTTTTCAGACAGAGAACTATGGCTACACCTTC

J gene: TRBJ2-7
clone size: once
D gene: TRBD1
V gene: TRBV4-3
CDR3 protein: CASSPARDRYYEQYF
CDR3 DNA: TGCGCCAGCAGCCCCGCCCGGGACAGATACTACGAGCAGTACTTC

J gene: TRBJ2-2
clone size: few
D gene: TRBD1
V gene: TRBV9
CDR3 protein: CASSVPGQGANTGELFF
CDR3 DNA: TGTGCCAGCAGCGTTCCGGGACAGGGGGCGAACACCGGGGAGCTGTTTTTT

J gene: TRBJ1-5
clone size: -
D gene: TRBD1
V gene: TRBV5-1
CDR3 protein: CASSLTGGGQPQHF
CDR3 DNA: TGCGCCAGCAGCTTGACAGGGGGAGGGCAGCCCCAGCATTTT

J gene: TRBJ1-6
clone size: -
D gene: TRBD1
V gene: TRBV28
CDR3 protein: CASRLGGDRASPLHF
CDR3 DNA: TGTGCCAGCAGACTAGGGGGGGACAGGGCTTCACCCCTCCACTTT

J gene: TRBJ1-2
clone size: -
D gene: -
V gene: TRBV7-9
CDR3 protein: CASSLAPPGAGYGYTF
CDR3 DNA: TGTGCCAGCAGCTTAGCCCCCCCGGGGGCCGGCTATGGCTACACCTTC

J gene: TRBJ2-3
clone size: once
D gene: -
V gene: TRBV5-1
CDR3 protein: CASSWGSARSTDTQYF
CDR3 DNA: TGCGCCAGCAGCTGGGGTAGCGCTCGTAGCACAGATACGCAGTATTTT

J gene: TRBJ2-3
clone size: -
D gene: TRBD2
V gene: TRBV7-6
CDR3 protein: CASSLVPLAQGELDTQYF
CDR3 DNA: TGTGCCAGCAGCTTAGTCCCACTAGCGCAGGGAGAATTGGATACGCAGTATTTT

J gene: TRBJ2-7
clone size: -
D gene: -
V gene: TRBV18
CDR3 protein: CASSPRLGQEQYF
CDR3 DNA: TGTGCCAGCTCACCAAGATTAGGGCAGGAGCAGTACTTC

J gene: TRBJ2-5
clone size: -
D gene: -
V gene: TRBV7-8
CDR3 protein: CASSPSGLQGTQYF
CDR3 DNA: TGTGCCAGCAGCCCGAGTGGCCTCCAGGGGACCCAGTACTTC

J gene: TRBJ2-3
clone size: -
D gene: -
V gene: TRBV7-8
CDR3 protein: CASSLLRDISTDTQYF
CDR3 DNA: TGTGCCAGCAGCTTACTCCGGGACATCAGCACAGATACGCAGTATTTT

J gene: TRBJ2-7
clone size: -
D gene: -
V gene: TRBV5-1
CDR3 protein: CASSLGTVIYEQYF
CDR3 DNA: TGCGCCAGCAGCTTAGGAACAGTCATCTACGAGCAGTACTTC

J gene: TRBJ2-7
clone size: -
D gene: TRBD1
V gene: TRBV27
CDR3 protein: CASRGQGYEQYF
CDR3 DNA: TGTGCCAGCAGGGGACAGGGGTACGAGCAGTACTTC

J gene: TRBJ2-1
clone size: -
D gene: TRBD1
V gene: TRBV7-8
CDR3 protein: CASSGGQGPYNEQFF
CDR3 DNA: TGTGCCAGCAGCGGGGGACAGGGCCCATACAATGAGCAGTTCTTC

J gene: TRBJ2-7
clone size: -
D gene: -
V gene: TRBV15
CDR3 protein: CATSVRIRSYEQYF
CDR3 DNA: TGTGCCACCAGTGTGCGGATTCGAAGCTACGAGCAGTACTTC

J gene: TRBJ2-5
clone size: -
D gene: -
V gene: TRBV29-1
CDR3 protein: CSVDGGVETQYF
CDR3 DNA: TGCAGCGTTGACGGGGGAGTAGAGACCCAGTACTTC

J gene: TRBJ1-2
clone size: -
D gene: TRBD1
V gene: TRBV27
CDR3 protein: CASSFFGQGTEGYTF
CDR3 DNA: TGTGCCAGCAGTTTCTTCGGACAGGGTACAGAAGGCTACACCTTC

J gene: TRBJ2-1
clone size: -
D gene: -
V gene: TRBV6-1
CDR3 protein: CASSEALINYNEQFF
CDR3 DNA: TGTGCCAGCAGTGAAGCCCTAATAAACTACAATGAGCAGTTCTTC

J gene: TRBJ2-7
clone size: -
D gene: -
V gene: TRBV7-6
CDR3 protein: CASSLEGNSYEQYF
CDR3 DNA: TGTGCCAGCAGCTTAGAGGGGAACTCCTACGAGCAGTACTTC

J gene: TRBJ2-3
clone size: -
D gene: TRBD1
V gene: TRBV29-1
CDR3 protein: CSVECPVPGQGTAVHTDTQYF
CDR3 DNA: TGCAGCGTTGAATGTCCCGTGCCGGGACAGGGGACAGCGGTACACACAGATACGCAGTATTTT

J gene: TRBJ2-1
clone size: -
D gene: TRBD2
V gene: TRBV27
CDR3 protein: CASSNRLAGYNEQFF
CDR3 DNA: TGTGCCAGCAGTAACCGACTAGCGGGGTACAATGAGCAGTTCTTC

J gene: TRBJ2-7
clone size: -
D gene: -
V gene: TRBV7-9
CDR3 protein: CASSLFDNYEQYF
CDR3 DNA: TGTGCCAGCAGCTTATTCGACAACTACGAGCAGTACTTC

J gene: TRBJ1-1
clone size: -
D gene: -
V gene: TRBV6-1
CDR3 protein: CASSAVDESTEAFF
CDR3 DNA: TGTGCCAGCAGTGCAGTGGATGAGAGCACTGAAGCTTTCTTT

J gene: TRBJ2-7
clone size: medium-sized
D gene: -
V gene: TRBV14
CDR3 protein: CASSPNRDEQYF
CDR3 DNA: TGTGCCAGCAGCCCCAACAGGGACGAGCAGTACTTC

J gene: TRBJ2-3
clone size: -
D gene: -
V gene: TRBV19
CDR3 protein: CASGRDPRADTQYF
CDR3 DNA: TGTGCCAGTGGCCGGGACCCAAGAGCAGATACGCAGTATTTT